This T cell receptor beta chain originates from a study of cytomegalovirus exposure and HLA in healthy donors. Whole-study findings and limits: As confirmed in vitro, three CMV-associated chains were specific for CMV antigens.

This clone came up a few times. What it recognizes is unknown. This CDR3 spans 13 amino acids. Trimming pared 3 bases from V and 2 bases from J, leaving 8 bases between. Germline values: CDR1 LNHDA, CDR2 SQIVND (reference sequence). This PCR relied on a set of 60 Vbeta primers and 13 Jbeta primers. Clones were read by immunoSEQ multiplex PCR, and TCRdb kept only the in-frame ones, dropping some. The sample contains tens of thousands of clones, roughly 77% of which appear only once. The V gene is TRBV19, the J gene TRBJ2-7, with D unclear. The receptor comes from a woman aged 40 to 55 in good health and CMV-seropositive. Specimen: PBMCs. This CDR3 reads CASSIERAYEQYF. The CDR3 DNA reads as TGTGCCAGTAGTATTGAACGAGCCTACGAGCAGTACTTC.